The clone carrying this T cell receptor (beta chain) was found many times. Its antigen is currently unknown. The V end lost 2 bases, the J end lost 1 base, and 6 bases lay between the germline ends. This CDR3 is 14 amino acids long. CDR1 is MNHEY and CDR2 is SVGAGI in the germline V gene. Each CDR3 protein gets one entry after TCRdb re-called the reads with MiXCR. The sample lists some 920,000 distinct CDR3 sequences, about a third occurring once. These data are taken from a study of T cell repertoires in cytomegalovirus infection. Study context: HLA-B-restricted CMV epitopes that are well studied, plus recently identified HLA-C-restricted ones, were used by the study. Carrying CMV and the relevant HLA type showed in public TCR beta signatures. Study-wide results and caveats: CMV-specific HLA-C-restricted TCR beta clonotypes dominated the ex vivo response. Based on cumulative public TCR beta family frequency, carriers of CMV plus the relevant HLA were identified.

This chain joins TRBV6-5 and TRBJ1-5, with a possible D match to TRBD1 (5 bases). This specimen consisted of cultured CD8+ T cells from PBMCs, obtained from culture after CMV antigen stimulation. This TCR was sampled from a human donor in good health (CMV status not recorded). Some clones in this sample may be carry-over from other donors' samples. In nucleotides, the CDR3 is TGTGCCAGCAGTTACAGGGACAGCAATCAGCCCCAGCATTTT. This encodes CASSYRDSNQPQHF.